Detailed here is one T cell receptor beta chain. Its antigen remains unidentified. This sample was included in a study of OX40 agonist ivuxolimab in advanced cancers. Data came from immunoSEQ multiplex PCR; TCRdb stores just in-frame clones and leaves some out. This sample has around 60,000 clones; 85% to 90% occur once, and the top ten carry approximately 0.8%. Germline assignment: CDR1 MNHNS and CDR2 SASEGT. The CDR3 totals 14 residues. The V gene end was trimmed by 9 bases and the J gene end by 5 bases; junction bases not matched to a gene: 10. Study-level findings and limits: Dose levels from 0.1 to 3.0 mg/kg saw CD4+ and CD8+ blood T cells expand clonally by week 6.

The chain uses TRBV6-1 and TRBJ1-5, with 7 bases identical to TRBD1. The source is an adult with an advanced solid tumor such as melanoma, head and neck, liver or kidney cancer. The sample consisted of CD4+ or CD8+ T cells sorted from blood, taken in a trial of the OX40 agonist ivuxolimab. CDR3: CASTWQGGHQPQHF. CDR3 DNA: TGTGCCAGTACTTGGCAGGGGGGCCATCAGCCCCAGCATTTT.